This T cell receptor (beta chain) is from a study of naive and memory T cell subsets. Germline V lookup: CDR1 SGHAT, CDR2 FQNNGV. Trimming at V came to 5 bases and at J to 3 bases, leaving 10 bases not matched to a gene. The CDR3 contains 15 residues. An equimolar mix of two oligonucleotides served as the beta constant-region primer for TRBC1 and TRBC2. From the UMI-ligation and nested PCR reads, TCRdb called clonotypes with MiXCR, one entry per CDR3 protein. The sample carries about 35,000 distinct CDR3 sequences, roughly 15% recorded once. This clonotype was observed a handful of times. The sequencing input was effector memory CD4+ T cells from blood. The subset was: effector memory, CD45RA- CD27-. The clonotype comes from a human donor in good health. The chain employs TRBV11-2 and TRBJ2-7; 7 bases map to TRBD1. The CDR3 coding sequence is TGTGCCAGCAGCGACAACATAGGACAGGACTACGAGCAGTACTTC. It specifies CASSDNIGQDYEQYF.